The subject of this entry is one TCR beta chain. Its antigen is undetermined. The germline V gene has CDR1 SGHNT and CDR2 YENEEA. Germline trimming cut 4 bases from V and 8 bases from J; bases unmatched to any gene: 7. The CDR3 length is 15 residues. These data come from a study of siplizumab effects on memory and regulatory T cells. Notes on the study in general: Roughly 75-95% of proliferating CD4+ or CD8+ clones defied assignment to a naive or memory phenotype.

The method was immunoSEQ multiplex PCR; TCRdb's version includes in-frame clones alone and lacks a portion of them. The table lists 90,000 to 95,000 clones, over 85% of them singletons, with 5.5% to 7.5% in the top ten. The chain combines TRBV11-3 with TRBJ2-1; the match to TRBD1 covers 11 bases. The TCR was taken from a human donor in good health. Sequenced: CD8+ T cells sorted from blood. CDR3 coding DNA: TGTGCCAGCAGCTCACCGGGACAGGGGGACCATGAGCAGTTCTTC. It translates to CASSSPGQGDHEQFF.